These 5 T cell receptor beta chains originate from one sample sequenced in a study of blood T cell repertoires in COVID-19 (dated by TCRdb to between 2020 and 2021). Library method: the immunoSEQ multiplex PCR assay. The table was pulled from immuneACCESS by TCRdb, which kept in-frame rearrangements only. Such tables lose some clones; where checked, under half of the loss comes from unresolved V genes, and the rest has no known cause. The sample contains some 390,000 clones, roughly 90% of them found a single time. Jointly, the top ten make up 1.7% of the sample. The sequenced sample was PBMCs or T cells enriched from blood (not recorded which). All receptors come from a woman in her twenties or thirties who had recovered from COVID-19.

The chain combines TRBV5-6 with TRBJ2-1; D is unresolved. Germline loops: CDR1 SGHDT, CDR2 YYEEEE. V was trimmed by 7 bases and J by 6 bases, leaving 8 bases between them. The CDR3 totals 11 residues. As DNA, the CDR3 is TGTGCCAGCCAGTCATTCAATGAGCAGTTCTTC. Translating it yields CASQSFNEQFF.

The chain joins TRBV14 to TRBJ1-1; 7 nucleotides agree with TRBD1. This CDR3 has 12 residues. Germline CDR1 reads SGHDN; CDR2 reads FVKESK. The junction had 5 bases not matched to a gene; V was cut back by 1 base and J by 12 bases. CDR3 nucleotides: TGTGCCAGCAGCCAAGGGACAGGAGCGTCTTTCTTT. It yields the protein CASSQGTGASFF.

The chain carries TRBV5-1 and TRBJ1-3; TRBD1 is a possible D gene (5 bases). The CDR3 extends over 15 amino acids. Germline values: CDR1 SGHRS, CDR2 YFSETQ. The V gene lost 0 bases and the J gene lost 2 bases, with 9 bases spanning the gap. DNA for the CDR3: TGCGCCAGCAGCTTGGTCGGGGGAACTGGAAACACCATATATTTT. Amino acid sequence: CASSLVGGTGNTIYF.

This chain's CDR3 is CARSLEGPGQGNSPLHF. In nucleotides, the CDR3 is TGTGCCAGAAGCTTGGAGGGCCCGGGACAGGGTAATTCACCCCTCCACTTT. The V call is TRBV5-3, the J call TRBJ1-6; 9 positions agree with TRBD1. TRBV5-3 is sorted into the ORF group, with uncertain function. CDR3 size: 17 residues. The ends lost 0 bases at V and 6 bases at J; junction bases unmatched: 7.

V is TRBV5-1 and J is TRBJ2-1; 9 bases align to TRBD2. Germline assignment: CDR1 SGHRS and CDR2 YFSETQ. This CDR3 region has 15 residues. V shed 6 bases, J shed 7 bases, and the junction held 11 bases outside the gene matches. In nucleotides, the CDR3 is TGCGCCAGCAACTTAGTGGCGGGAGGGGGGAATGAGCAGTTCTTC. Its protein is CASNLVAGGGNEQFF.